The 12 T cell receptor beta chains reported below all come from one sample, sequenced in a study of shared clonotypes between healthy human individuals. TCRdb's copy holds only in-frame clones and misses some; the assay was immunoSEQ multiplex PCR. Of 950,000 to 1,200,000 clones listed, around three quarters are singletons. The sequenced sample consisted of memory CD4+ T cells from PBMCs. Subset described: CD45RA-negative fraction. The receptor set was obtained from a man aged 18 to 29 in good health. Some clones in this sample may be carry-over from other donors' samples.

This clone came up once. The rearrangement uses TRBV9 and TRBJ1-2; D remains unclear. V shed 0 bases and J shed 4 bases, with 16 bases lying between them. The CDR3 contains 16 residues. Germline CDR1 SGDLS, CDR2 YYNGEE. CDR3 DNA sequence: TGTGCCAGCAGCGTAGGCAATATAGGCTATTTCTATGGCTACACCTTC. This encodes CASSVGNIGYFYGYTF.

V gene TRBV7-9 combines with J gene TRBJ1-1, with 9 bases aligning to TRBD1. V dropped 3 bases and J dropped 6; count of bases not matched to a gene: 8. This CDR3 is built from 15 residues. Germline-derived CDR1 and CDR2 are SEHNR and FQNEAQ (reference sequence). CDR3 amino acids: CASSFDRGGGSEAFF. As DNA, the CDR3 is TGTGCCAGCAGCTTCGACAGGGGGGGAGGTTCTGAAGCTTTCTTT. Complete variable domain (other parts from reference TRBV7-9 and TRBJ1-1): DTGVSQNPRHKITKRGQNVTFRCDPISEHNRLYWYRQTLGQGPEFLTYFQNEAQLEKSRLLSDRFSAERPKGSFSTLEIQRTEQGDSAMYLCASSFDRGGGSEAFFGQGTRLTVV.

The sample holds one count of this clone. The gene calls are TRBV19 and TRBJ1-2, with 9 bases lining up with TRBD1. This CDR3 spans 14 amino acids. Germline assignment: CDR1 LNHDA and CDR2 SQIVND (reference sequence). V lost 5 bases to trimming and J lost 7 bases; unmatched junction nucleotides: 8. For the CDR3, the DNA is TGTGCCAGTAGTTCTCAGCCGGGACAGGGTGGCTACACCTTC. Translation gives CASSSQPGQGGYTF.

This chain uses TRBV30 with TRBJ2-7; D possibly uses TRBD1 or TRBD2 (5 bases each). CDR1 and CDR2 (germline): GTSNPN, SVGIG (reference sequence). The CDR3 is made up of 13 amino acids. With 1 base removed from V and 5 bases from J, the gap between germline ends came to 12 bases. CDR3 sequence: CAWSGIRGDEQYF. The DNA for the CDR3 is TGTGCCTGGAGTGGGATCCGAGGGGACGAGCAGTACTTC. Looking up the rest from reference TRBV30 and TRBJ2-7 gives the full variable domain: SQTIHQWPATLVQPVGSPLSLECTVEGTSNPNLYWYRQAAGRGLQLLFYSVGIGQISSEVPQNLSASRPQDRQFILSSKKLLLSDSGFYLCAWSGIRGDEQYFGPGTRLTVT.

This clone was seen a few times. The CDR3 is CSVDVDRSEKLFF. In nucleotides, the CDR3 is TGCAGCGTTGATGTGGACAGGAGTGAAAAACTGTTTTTT. This chain joins TRBV29-1 and TRBJ1-4, with TRBD1 matching over 7 bases. J was trimmed by 7 bases and V by 3 bases; bases with no gene match: 5. The germline CDR1 and CDR2 sequences are SQVTM and ANQGSEA. CDR3 length equals 13 residues.

The chain has TRBV5-1 and TRBJ2-1, with D hard to call. The V gene's germline CDR1 is SGHRS and CDR2 YFSETQ. Trimming removed 5 bases from V and 2 bases from J, with 11 bases in between. The CDR3 has 14 residues. The CDR3 region has the DNA TGCGCCAGCAGGCCTCTTTCCGCCTACAATGAGCAGTTCTTC. Protein: CASRPLSAYNEQFF.

The chain uses TRBV6-1 and TRBJ1-1, with 7 bases identical to TRBD1. The CDR3 sequence is 14 residues long. Germline CDR1 MNHNS, CDR2 SASEGT. V dropped 6 bases and J dropped 1; count of bases not matched to a gene: 5. The CDR3 sequence is CASRIDRANTEAFF. As DNA, the CDR3 is TGTGCCAGCAGAATTGACAGGGCGAACACTGAAGCTTTCTTT.

The chain links TRBV9 to TRBJ2-3, with 7 bases that match TRBD2. Trimming took 0 bases from V and 1 from J; bases not matched to a gene: 5. The V gene's germline CDR1 is SGDLS and CDR2 YYNGEE. CDR3 length equals 16 residues. CDR3 protein: CASSVGFTSGTDTQYF. The CDR3 bases are TGTGCCAGCAGCGTAGGTTTCACTAGCGGCACAGATACGCAGTATTTT.

The gene calls are TRBV7-2 and TRBJ2-7, with 12 bases matching TRBD1. The ends lost 2 bases at V and 7 bases at J; junction bases unmatched: 9. In germline, CDR1 is SGHTA, CDR2 FQGNSA. The CDR3 loop spans 16 amino acids. The chain's CDR3 is CASSLLGTGGAGEQYF. CDR3 nucleotides: TGTGCCAGCAGCTTACTGGGGACAGGGGGCGCGGGAGAGCAGTACTTC.

This clone was detected once. This chain links TRBV25-1 with TRBJ1-1; TRBD1 might be the D (5 bases). Germline assignment: CDR1 MGHDK and CDR2 SYGVNS. The V end lost 1 base, the J end lost 5 bases, and 20 bases lay between the germline ends. CDR3 length equals 17 residues. In nucleotides, the CDR3 is TGTGCCAGCAGTGAATCCCCTTGGGGGTCCCGGGGGACTGAAGCTTTCTTT. It is translated as CASSESPWGSRGTEAFF.

CDR3 loop: CASSLTGHGYTF. In DNA, the CDR3 is TGTGCCAGCAGCTTAACAGGGCACGGCTACACCTTC. The genes are TRBV11-1 and TRBJ1-2; D possibly corresponds to TRBD1 (6 bases). CDR3 length: 12 residues. Germline V gives CDR1 SGHAT, CDR2 FQDESV (reference sequence). Trimming cost V 2 bases and J 8 bases, with 9 bases left between them.

The chain employs TRBV4-1 and TRBJ2-5; D call uncertain. CDR1 is MGHRA, CDR2 YSYEKL, per germline. The CDR3 length is 15 residues. Trimming took off 0 bases at V and 5 bases at J, with 13 bases between the two ends. In DNA, the CDR3 is TGCGCCAGCAGCCAAGATCGCGGTAGCAGGGAGACCCAGTACTTC. The encoded protein is CASSQDRGSRETQYF.